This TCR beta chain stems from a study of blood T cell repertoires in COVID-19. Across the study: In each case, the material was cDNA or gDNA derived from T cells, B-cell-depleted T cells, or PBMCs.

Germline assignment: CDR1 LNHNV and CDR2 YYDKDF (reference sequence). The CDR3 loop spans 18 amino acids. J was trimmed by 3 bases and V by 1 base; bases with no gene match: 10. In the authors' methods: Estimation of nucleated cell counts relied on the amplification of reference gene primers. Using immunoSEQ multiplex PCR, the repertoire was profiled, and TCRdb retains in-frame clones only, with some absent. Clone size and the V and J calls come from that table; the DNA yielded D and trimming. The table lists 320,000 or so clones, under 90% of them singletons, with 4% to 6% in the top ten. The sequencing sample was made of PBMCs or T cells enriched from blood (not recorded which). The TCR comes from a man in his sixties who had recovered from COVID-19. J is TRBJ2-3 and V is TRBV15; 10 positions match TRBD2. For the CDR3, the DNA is TGTGCCACCAGCAGAGGGACTAGCGGACCCCCGGGGACAGATACGCAGTATTTT. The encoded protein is CATSRGTSGPPGTDTQYF.